The next 18 T cell receptor beta chains were all read from a single sample in a study of vaccination and CD4 T cells after COVID-19. The study sequenced cultured CD4+ T cell DNA using the Oncomine TCR Beta short-read assay. Via MiXCR, TCRdb re-called the PCR reads, giving one row per CDR3 protein. In the table there are some 8,300 distinct CDR3 sequences, approximately 55% of which are singletons. For these receptors, no antigen is known. Indicated treatment: roughly 11-day PBMC culture with coronavirus spike peptide pools or control peptides (ViraFEST assay). Sequences were obtained from CD4+ T cells from blood, cultured in vitro. These receptors originate from a human donor who had recovered from COVID-19.

A few counts support this clonotype. This chain uses TRBV20-1 with TRBJ2-3; 11 bases align to TRBD2. The CDR3 is made up of 19 amino acids. Germline V gives CDR1 DFQATT, CDR2 SNEGSKA (reference sequence). V lost 2 bases to trimming and J lost 2 bases; unmatched junction nucleotides: 15. CDR3 DNA sequence: TGCAGTGCTAGAAAGCGGGCCGGGCTGGGACTAGCGGCCACAGATACGCAGTATTTT. Amino acids: CSARKRAGLGLAATDTQYF.

J is TRBJ2-6 and V is TRBV12-3 or TRBV12-4, with D uncertain. The V and J ends lost 6 bases and 2 bases respectively, with 2 bases between them. The CDR3 totals 12 residues. The CDR3 sequence: CASRTGANVLTF. The CDR3 DNA reads TGTGCCAGCAGGACTGGGGCCAACGTCCTGACTTTC.

The chain couples TRBV7-2 to TRBJ1-2; TRBD1 matches 7 bases. This CDR3 region has 15 residues. CDR1 SGHTA and CDR2 FQGNSA come from the germline V gene. V was clipped by 0 bases and J by 7 bases; unmatched bases: 8. The CDR3 protein is CASSLAPGGTGGYTF. The CDR3 DNA reads TGTGCCAGCAGCTTAGCCCCAGGGGGGACCGGTGGCTACACCTTC.

The chain joins TRBV12-3 or TRBV12-4 to TRBJ1-4; no clear D gene. This CDR3 spans 16 amino acids. V was pared by 4 bases and J by 2 bases, with 14 bases between. For the CDR3, the DNA is TGTGCCAGCAGTTGGGAAGGCACGCGGACTAATGAAAAACTGTTTTTT. It yields the protein CASSWEGTRTNEKLFF.

Comment on this clonotype: Its ends do not fully match the called genes, so a read error is possible. The chain links TRBV11-2 to TRBJ1-6; D is unclear. The CDR3 contains 14 residues. Germline V gives CDR1 SGHAT, CDR2 FQNNGV. The CDR3 DNA follows: TGTGCCAGCAGCCCGAGCTCCTATAATGCACCCCTCCACTTT. Translation gives CASSPSSYNAPLHF.

CDR3 nucleotides: TGTGCCATCAGTGGCGACAGGAACACTGAAGCTTTCTTT. Translation gives CAISGDRNTEAFF. This rearrangement joins TRBV10-3 to TRBJ1-1, with a tentative D call TRBD1 (5 bases). CDR1 is ENHRY and CDR2 is SYGVKD in the germline V gene. The CDR3 runs to 13 residues. The V gene lost 4 bases and the J gene lost 1 base, with 7 bases spanning the gap.

Only a few counts were recorded for this clonotype. V gene TRBV6-1 combines with J gene TRBJ2-3; 11 bases line up with TRBD1. V shed 5 bases and J 4 bases; nucleotides not matched to a gene: 11. The V gene's germline CDR1 is MNHNS and CDR2 SASEGT. CDR3 length: 17 amino acids. The CDR3 reads CASSPMPGTGGPDTQYF. The CDR3 coding sequence is TGTGCCAGCAGTCCCATGCCCGGGACAGGGGGACCAGATACGCAGTATTTT.

The chain recombines TRBV4-1 with TRBJ2-3, with TRBD1 identical over 7 bases. Trimming removed 0 bases from V and 3 bases from J; junction bases left unmatched: 9. Germline V gene data show CDR1 as MGHRA and CDR2 as YSYEKL. This CDR3 is built from 17 residues. The CDR3 bases are TGCGCCAGCAGCCAAGATCCAGGGGGTTGGAAAACAGATACGCAGTATTTT. It codes for CASSQDPGGWKTDTQYF.

The CDR3 is CASSVLTGEKSNEQFF. In nucleotides, the CDR3 is TGTGCCAGCAGTGTCCTGACAGGGGAGAAAAGCAATGAGCAGTTCTTC. The chain recombines TRBV6-1 with TRBJ2-1; 8 nucleotides agree with TRBD1. V lost 4 bases to trimming and J lost 6 bases; unmatched junction nucleotides: 11. The CDR3 contains 16 residues. Germline V lookup: CDR1 MNHNS, CDR2 SASEGT.

The chain combines TRBV20-1 with TRBJ2-1; 10 nucleotides line up with TRBD2. V trimming: 5 bases; J trimming: 5 bases; junction bases outside the gene matches: 9. The CDR3 extends over 15 amino acids. Germline loops: CDR1 DFQATT, CDR2 SNEGSKA (reference sequence). As DNA, the CDR3 is TGCAGTGCTCCCCTAGCGGGGGTGAGGAACAATGAGCAGTTCTTC. The encoded protein is CSAPLAGVRNNEQFF.

This clonotype appeared a few times. This sequence joins TRBV11-3 and TRBJ1-1; D is perhaps TRBD1 (6 bases). Trimming left V 4 bases short and J 2 bases short, with 20 bases between. The germline V gene has CDR1 SGHNT and CDR2 YENEEA. The CDR3 covers 17 residues. The CDR3 region is CASSWRTDDISNTEAFF. CDR3 nucleotides: TGTGCCAGCAGCTGGAGGACAGACGACATATCCAACACTGAAGCTTTCTTT.

V and J are TRBV7-2 and TRBJ1-5; D possibly corresponds to TRBD1 (6 bases). The CDR3 consists of 14 residues. Germline CDR1 reads SGHTA; CDR2 reads FQGNSA. The V end lost 0 bases, the J end lost 6 bases, and 9 bases lay between the germline ends. In DNA form, the CDR3 reads TGTGCCAGCAGCTTAGCCCAGGGGAGTCAGCCCCAGCATTTT. Amino acid sequence: CASSLAQGSQPQHF. Full variable domain (remainder filled in from reference TRBV7-2 and TRBJ1-5): GAGVSQSPSNKVTEKGKDVELRCDPISGHTALYWYRQSLGQGLEFLIYFQGNSAPDKSGLPSDRFSAERTGGSVSTLTIQRTQQEDSAVYLCASSLAQGSQPQHFGDGTRLSIL.

V gene TRBV30 combines with J gene TRBJ1-1, with D hard to call. The germline gives CDR1 GTSNPN, CDR2 SVGIG (reference sequence). Trimming removed 4 bases at V and 2 bases at J, with 20 bases between. The CDR3 sequence is 16 residues long. The CDR3 DNA reads as TGTGCCTGGAAGCGATCCGTCCTGATCGTTAACACTGAAGCTTTCTTT. This codes for CAWKRSVLIVNTEAFF.

There are a few counts of this clonotype. This chain connects TRBV21-1 to TRBJ2-5; the D segment call TRBD1 is taken from the table without a DNA check. TRBV21-1 is annotated as a pseudogene. The CDR3 covers 15 residues. The DNA for the CDR3 is TGTGCCAGGGGGGTTCGGAAGTCAAGAAAAGAGACCCAGTACTTC. It is translated as CARGVRKSRKETQYF.

The chain combines TRBV6-1 with TRBJ1-5; possibly TRBD1 for D (5 bases). V was shortened by 2 bases and J by 3 bases, with 8 bases between the two germline ends. The CDR3 consists of 14 residues. The germline CDR1 and CDR2 sequences are MNHNS and SASEGT. The CDR3 loop reads CASSEQGVNQPQHF. CDR3 coding DNA: TGTGCCAGCAGTGAACAGGGTGTCAATCAGCCCCAGCATTTT.

The chain is built from TRBV6-2 or TRBV6-3 and TRBJ2-2; tentative D call: TRBD2 (6 bases). There are 15 residues in the CDR3. V was trimmed by 2 bases and J by 5 bases, leaving 12 bases between them. The germline gives CDR1 MNHEY, CDR2 SVGEGT. CDR3 bases: TGTGCCAGCAGTTACGGCCTCGGAGGGACCGGGGAGCTGTTTTTT. Translation gives CASSYGLGGTGELFF.

The V gene is TRBV19, the J gene TRBJ1-2; D is perhaps TRBD1 (5 bases). Germline CDR1 reads LNHDA; CDR2 reads SQIVND (reference sequence). This CDR3 is built from 15 residues. The V end lost 5 bases, the J end lost 7 bases, and 20 bases lay between the germline ends. The CDR3 DNA reads TGTGCCAGTAGTGCGGGACTCCTAATCGAGGGTGGCTACACCTTC. This translates into CASSAGLLIEGGYTF.

The chain carries TRBV12-3 or TRBV12-4 and TRBJ2-2; 7 bases align to TRBD2. V lost 10 bases to trimming and J lost 2 bases; unmatched junction nucleotides: 7. The CDR3 is 14 residues long. The CDR3 DNA sequence: TGTGCCAATAAGAGCGGGATTAACACCGGGGAGCTGTTTTTT. Protein sequence: CANKSGINTGELFF.